A selection of T cell receptor beta chains follows, all from one sample in a study of cytomegalovirus exposure and HLA in healthy donors. The assay was immunoSEQ multiplex PCR, and TCRdb's table has in-frame clones only and misses some. Among 90,000 to 120,000 clones, roughly 75% were seen once, and the ten largest hold less than 5%. Material: PBMCs. Receptor source: a woman between 18 and 30 years old in good health and CMV-seropositive. CDR3s include the opening cysteine and the closing phenylalanine or tryptophan. The D gene is left open where the match is weak. A clone size is listed for some rows: how often the clone was seen (once, few, many), or a class if it is expanded.

d_call: TRBD2; clone_size: NA; v_call: TRBV6-6; j_call: TRBJ2-1; cdr3_aa: CASSYEGAGAYNEQFF; cdr3_nt: TGTGCCAGCAGTTACGAGGGAGCGGGAGCCTACAATGAGCAGTTCTTC
d_call: NA; clone_size: few; v_call: TRBV5-4; j_call: TRBJ2-1; cdr3_aa: CASSDPLVPSGQFF; cdr3_nt: TGTGCCAGCAGCGACCCACTAGTACCCTCAGGGCAGTTCTTC
d_call: NA; clone_size: few; v_call: TRBV6-5; j_call: TRBJ2-5; cdr3_aa: CASSYARQETQYF; cdr3_nt: TGTGCCAGCAGTTACGCTAGACAGGAGACCCAGTACTTC
d_call: NA; clone_size: NA; v_call: TRBV18; j_call: TRBJ2-3; cdr3_aa: CASSPPYWRSNTDTQYF; cdr3_nt: TGTGCCAGCTCACCACCCTACTGGCGGAGCAACACAGATACGCAGTATTTT
d_call: TRBD2; clone_size: NA; v_call: TRBV6-6; j_call: TRBJ2-2; cdr3_aa: CASSPLADTGELFF; cdr3_nt: TGTGCCAGCAGTCCCCTAGCGGACACCGGGGAGCTGTTTTTT
d_call: NA; clone_size: NA; v_call: TRBV4-3; j_call: TRBJ2-3; cdr3_aa: CASSQDLVDRRGQYF; cdr3_nt: TGCGCCAGCAGCCAAGATCTGGTCGACCGGCGGGGGCAGTATTTT
d_call: NA; clone_size: NA; v_call: TRBV11-3; j_call: TRBJ2-1; cdr3_aa: CASSKGGSYNEQFF; cdr3_nt: TGTGCCAGCAGCAAAGGGGGCTCCTACAATGAGCAGTTCTTC
d_call: NA; clone_size: NA; v_call: TRBV4-3; j_call: TRBJ1-2; cdr3_aa: CASSQDRGNYGYTF; cdr3_nt: TGCGCCAGCAGCCAAGATCGGGGGAACTATGGCTACACCTTC
d_call: NA; clone_size: NA; v_call: TRBV28; j_call: TRBJ1-1; cdr3_aa: CASSRRGTEAFF; cdr3_nt: TGTGCCAGCAGTCGGCGGGGGACTGAAGCTTTCTTT
d_call: TRBD2; clone_size: once; v_call: TRBV5-1; j_call: TRBJ2-5; cdr3_aa: CASSSRDYTRPRETQYF; cdr3_nt: TGCGCCAGCAGCTCCCGGGACTACACTCGGCCGCGAGAGACCCAGTACTTC
d_call: TRBD2; clone_size: NA; v_call: TRBV6-5; j_call: TRBJ2-7; cdr3_aa: CASSYSGGTSSYEQYF; cdr3_nt: TGTGCCAGCAGTTACTCGGGTGGGACTAGCTCCTACGAGCAGTACTTC
d_call: NA; clone_size: NA; v_call: TRBV5-1; j_call: TRBJ2-5; cdr3_aa: CASSLASVGRETQYF; cdr3_nt: TGCGCCAGCAGCTTGGCTTCTGTGGGCCGGGAGACCCAGTACTTC
d_call: NA; clone_size: NA; v_call: TRBV5-4; j_call: TRBJ1-2; cdr3_aa: CASSLGPTPYGYTF; cdr3_nt: TGTGCCAGCAGCTTGGGACCGACACCTTATGGCTACACCTTC
d_call: TRBD1; clone_size: few; v_call: TRBV28; j_call: TRBJ1-4; cdr3_aa: CASRKTGKSQEKLFF; cdr3_nt: TGTGCCAGCAGGAAGACAGGGAAATCGCAGGAAAAACTGTTTTTT
d_call: TRBD2; clone_size: NA; v_call: TRBV6-1; j_call: TRBJ2-7; cdr3_aa: CASSRVAGREQYF; cdr3_nt: TGTGCCAGCTCCAGGGTCGCCGGGAGGGAGCAGTACTTC
d_call: NA; clone_size: NA; v_call: TRBV11-3; j_call: TRBJ2-1; cdr3_aa: CASSLVFGGSYNEQFF; cdr3_nt: TGTGCCAGCAGCTTAGTCTTCGGGGGCTCCTACAATGAGCAGTTCTTC
d_call: TRBD1; clone_size: NA; v_call: TRBV27; j_call: TRBJ1-5; cdr3_aa: CASSLDRGNQPQHF; cdr3_nt: TGTGCCAGCAGTTTAGACAGGGGGAATCAGCCCCAGCATTTT
d_call: NA; clone_size: NA; v_call: TRBV7-9; j_call: TRBJ2-1; cdr3_aa: CATTPYAGYNEQFF; cdr3_nt: TGTGCCACGACACCTTATGCGGGGTACAATGAGCAGTTCTTC
d_call: TRBD2; clone_size: NA; v_call: TRBV11-3; j_call: TRBJ2-7; cdr3_aa: CASSAAGGCSSYEQYF; cdr3_nt: TGTGCCAGCAGTGCCGCGGGGGGGTGTAGCTCCTACGAGCAGTACTTC
d_call: NA; clone_size: NA; v_call: TRBV19; j_call: TRBJ1-4; cdr3_aa: CASSFDSEKLFF; cdr3_nt: TGTGCCAGTAGTTTCGACAGTGAAAAACTGTTTTTT
d_call: NA; clone_size: NA; v_call: TRBV6-5; j_call: TRBJ1-2; cdr3_aa: CASSYGGEGYTF; cdr3_nt: TGTGCCAGCAGTTACGGTGGGGAGGGCTACACCTTC
d_call: NA; clone_size: NA; v_call: TRBV19; j_call: TRBJ2-1; cdr3_aa: CASSIAGNEQFF; cdr3_nt: TGTGCCAGTAGTATCGCAGGGAATGAGCAGTTCTTC
d_call: NA; clone_size: NA; v_call: TRBV18; j_call: TRBJ2-1; cdr3_aa: CASSPPFGSSYNEQFF; cdr3_nt: TGTGCCAGCTCACCACCGTTCGGGAGCTCCTACAATGAGCAGTTCTTC
d_call: TRBD2; clone_size: NA; v_call: TRBV29-1; j_call: TRBJ2-7; cdr3_aa: CSVDGGRDEQYF; cdr3_nt: TGCAGCGTTGACGGCGGGAGGGACGAGCAGTACTTC
d_call: NA; clone_size: NA; v_call: TRBV6-4; j_call: TRBJ2-2; cdr3_aa: CASSPGTISSAGELFF; cdr3_nt: TGTGCCAGCAGTCCTGGGACAATCTCGTCGGCCGGGGAGCTGTTTTTT
d_call: TRBD1; clone_size: NA; v_call: TRBV2; j_call: TRBJ1-3; cdr3_aa: CASNPGQLNSGNTIYF; cdr3_nt: TGTGCCAGCAACCCGGGACAGCTTAACTCTGGAAACACCATATATTTT
d_call: TRBD1; clone_size: NA; v_call: TRBV6-5; j_call: TRBJ1-5; cdr3_aa: CASSPDRDQPQHF; cdr3_nt: TGTGCCAGCAGCCCCGACAGGGATCAGCCCCAGCATTTT
d_call: NA; clone_size: NA; v_call: TRBV27; j_call: TRBJ2-7; cdr3_aa: CVSNRRDSGGVYEQYF; cdr3_nt: TGTGTCAGCAATCGTCGGGATAGCGGAGGGGTCTACGAGCAGTACTTC